Listed here are 21 T cell receptor beta chains from one sample, sequenced in a study of T cell responses to AZD1222 COVID-19 vaccine. Assay used: immunoSEQ multiplex PCR; TCRdb lists only in-frame clones, some missing. Of around 150,000 clones in the sample, around 90% were seen once. The sample was peripheral blood, taken 28 days after the second AZD1222 dose. The receptors were sampled from an adult who received the AZD1222 COVID-19 vaccine.

The chain uses TRBV5-3 and TRBJ2-1; 8 bases are a match to TRBD1. TRBV5-3 is identified as an open reading frame with a role that is uncertain. The CDR3 totals 12 residues. Trimming removed 7 bases from V and 13 bases from J; junction bases left unmatched: 10. The CDR3, as DNA: TGTGCCAGACTTACAGGGGGGATCCACCAGTTCTTC. Residues: CARLTGGIHQFF.

This clone has a handful of counts. V usage is TRBV6-2 or TRBV6-3 and J usage is TRBJ2-7; TRBD1 matches at 7 bases. Germline V CDR1 and CDR2: MNHEY, SVGEGT. This CDR3 region has 14 residues. The V and J ends lost 4 bases and 2 bases, in that order; junction bases with no gene match: 5. CDR3 sequence reads: CASSWGRGTYEQYF. The CDR3 nucleotides read TGTGCCAGCAGTTGGGGCAGGGGGACCTACGAGCAGTACTTC.

The chain uses TRBV10-3 and TRBJ2-7; no reliable D call. Germline loops: CDR1 ENHRY, CDR2 SYGVKD. Trimming shortened V by 4 bases and J by 6 bases, and 7 bases separated the two germline ends. This CDR3 contains 11 residues. CDR3 DNA: TGTGCCATCAGTGGTGTGGGCGAGCAGTACTTC. Its protein product is CAISGVGEQYF.

This chain uses TRBV28 with TRBJ2-5; 9 positions match TRBD1. CDR3 length equals 15 residues. CDR1 is MDHEN, CDR2 SYDVKM, per germline. The V segment lost 5 bases and the J segment 7 bases; nucleotides outside the gene matches: 11. The CDR3 DNA sequence: TGTGCCAGCAGTCGGACAGGGGCAACAAGTTTGACCCAGTACTTC. Translating gives CASSRTGATSLTQYF.

The V and J genes are TRBV7-6 and TRBJ2-7; 11 bases map to TRBD1. The CDR3 loop spans 16 amino acids. Germline CDR1 reads SGHVS; CDR2 reads FNYEAQ. V was pared by 1 base and J by 5 bases, with 7 bases of the junction left unmatched. Here the CDR3 DNA reads TGTGCCAGCAGCTTAGTGAGGGACAGGGGGTCTAACGAGCAGTACTTC. Protein sequence: CASSLVRDRGSNEQYF.

The chain recombines TRBV10-3 with TRBJ1-3; D not resolved. Trimming cost V 3 bases and J 2 bases, with 14 bases left between them. Germline V gene sequence: CDR1 ENHRY, CDR2 SYGVKD. The CDR3 runs 16 residues. CDR3: CAISEGQANAGNTIYF. CDR3 bases: TGTGCCATCAGTGAAGGGCAGGCGAACGCTGGAAACACCATATATTTT.

The V call is TRBV7-9, the J call TRBJ1-5; no clear D gene. Trimming cost V 0 bases and J 0 bases, with 9 bases left between them. CDR1 is SEHNR, CDR2 FQNEAQ, per germline (reference sequence). This CDR3 comprises 16 residues. The CDR3 is CASSLASGISNQPQHF. As DNA, the CDR3 is TGTGCCAGCAGCTTAGCCTCGGGGATTAGCAATCAGCCCCAGCATTTT. The full variable domain, in which reference TRBV7-9 and TRBJ1-5 provide the parts outside the CDR3, is DTGVSQNPRHKITKRGQNVTFRCDPISEHNRLYWYRQTLGQGPEFLTYFQNEAQLEKSRLLSDRFSAERPKGSFSTLEIQRTEQGDSAMYLCASSLASGISNQPQHFGDGTRLSIL.

The V and J genes are TRBV7-7 and TRBJ2-1; D call uncertain. Germline CDR1 is SSHAT and CDR2 is FNYEAQ (reference sequence). This CDR3 contains 15 residues. The V end was cut by 3 bases, the J end by 2 bases, with 11 bases between. DNA for the CDR3: TGTGCCAGCAGCTTGGATATTGGAACCTACAATGAGCAGTTCTTC. As protein: CASSLDIGTYNEQFF.

The chain recombines TRBV11-3 with TRBJ2-2, with TRBD2 identical over 9 bases. Germline assignment: CDR1 SGHNT and CDR2 YENEEA. The length of the CDR3 is 15 residues. After removal of 2 bases from V and 5 bases from J, the junction contained 3 bases not matched to a gene. CDR3 sequence (DNA): TGTGCCAGCAGCTTAACGGCGGGAGGGACCGGGGAGCTGTTTTTT. Its translation is CASSLTAGGTGELFF.

The chain combines TRBV2 with TRBJ1-4; maybe TRBD1 (5 bases). The germline gives CDR1 SNHLY, CDR2 FYNNEI. The CDR3 sequence is 14 residues long. With 8 bases removed from V and 7 bases from J, the gap between germline ends came to 17 bases. The CDR3 sequence is CASGFGEGSEKLFF. The CDR3 DNA follows: TGTGCCAGCGGGTTCGGGGAGGGGAGTGAAAAACTGTTTTTT.

The V and J genes are TRBV6-5 and TRBJ1-2, with D hard to call. V was trimmed by 7 bases and J by 8 bases, leaving 17 bases between them. This CDR3 has 13 residues. CDR1 MNHEY and CDR2 SVGAGI come from the germline V gene. The CDR3 nucleotides read TGTGCCAGCACCCCAAGGGCAGGTGGAGGCTACACCTTC. Translation: CASTPRAGGGYTF.

CDR3 nucleotides: TGTGCCAGCAGCCCCCGGGACAGGGCCTCCTACGAGCAGTACTTC. Residues: CASSPRDRASYEQYF. The chain uses TRBV11-2 and TRBJ2-7; TRBD1 aligns across 9 bases. This CDR3 is 15 amino acids long. V lost 5 bases, J lost 0 bases, and 5 bases stayed unmatched. The germline V gene has CDR1 SGHAT and CDR2 FQNNGV.

This sequence joins TRBV30 and TRBJ2-2, with D perhaps matching TRBD1 (5 bases). The germline CDR1 and CDR2 sequences are GTSNPN and SVGIG (reference sequence). CDR3 length equals 11 residues. The V and J ends lost 4 bases and 5 bases respectively, with 5 bases between them. The CDR3: CAWTGTGELFF. The CDR3 bases are TGTGCCTGGACAGGGACCGGGGAGCTGTTTTTT.

The chain uses TRBV5-8 and TRBJ1-2, with 8 bases lining up with TRBD1. The CDR3 consists of 15 residues. The germline gives CDR1 SGHTS, CDR2 YDEGEE. V was pared by 0 bases and J by 7 bases, with 8 bases of the junction left unmatched. CDR3 nucleotide sequence: TGTGCCAGCAGCTTGGACCCGGGACAGGCGAGTGGCTACACCTTC. Translation gives CASSLDPGQASGYTF.

The chain uses TRBV5-6 and TRBJ2-2; D remains unclear. Deletions cut 0 bases from V and 0 bases from J, with 3 bases between. The CDR3 loop spans 14 amino acids. Germline V gives CDR1 SGHDT, CDR2 YYEEEE. The DNA for the CDR3 is TGTGCCAGCAGCTTGGCTTCGAACACCGGGGAGCTGTTTTTT. Protein sequence: CASSLASNTGELFF.

The rearrangement links TRBV18 to TRBJ1-3; D possibly corresponds to TRBD1 (5 bases). This CDR3 has 15 residues. CDR1 KGHSH and CDR2 LQKENI come from the germline V gene. Trimming removed 4 bases from V and 0 bases from J, with 10 bases in between. The CDR3 bases are TGTGCCAGCTCACTCGACAGTACCTCTGGAAACACCATATATTTT. Residues: CASSLDSTSGNTIYF.

This clone was seen just once. The chain recombines TRBV27 with TRBJ2-7; 10 bases map to TRBD2. Per the germline V gene, CDR1 is MNHEY and CDR2 is SMNVEV (reference sequence). This CDR3 has 15 residues. With V trimmed by 4 bases and J by 3 bases, 6 bases remained unmatched. CDR3 sequence (DNA): TGTGCCAGCAGTTCCCCACCTAGCGGGAGCTACGAGCAGTACTTC. It encodes CASSSPPSGSYEQYF.

This chain connects TRBV27 to TRBJ2-7; D may be TRBD1 (6 bases). The CDR3 consists of 16 residues. V lost 3 bases and J 0 bases, leaving 15 bases between the germline ends. Germline V gene sequence: CDR1 MNHEY, CDR2 SMNVEV (reference sequence). For the CDR3, the DNA is TGTGCCAGCAGTTTTTTGACAGGCAAACTCTCCTACGAGCAGTACTTC. Residues: CASSFLTGKLSYEQYF.

This sequence joins TRBV10-1 and TRBJ2-3; tentatively, D is TRBD2 (6 bases). Trimming left V 4 bases short and J 0 bases short, with 14 bases between. CDR3 size: 16 residues. The V gene's germline CDR1 is WNHNN and CDR2 SYGVQD (reference sequence). The chain's CDR3 is CASSVLRRGSTDTQYF. CDR3 sequence (DNA): TGCGCCAGCAGTGTCCTTCGGCGGGGAAGCACAGATACGCAGTATTTT.

The J gene is TRBJ2-3, the V gene TRBV21-1; TRBD2, as called in the table, went unchecked against the DNA. TRBV21-1 is classified as a pseudogene. This CDR3 contains 17 residues. The chain's CDR3 is CAGLRGLRFGKTDTQYF. In DNA, the CDR3 is TGTGCGGGCCTACGGGGATTGAGGTTCGGGAAAACAGATACGCAGTATTTT.

The chain couples TRBV19 to TRBJ2-2; 10 nucleotides agree with TRBD1. V lost 6 bases and J lost 1; bases outside the gene matches: 8. Looked up from germline, CDR1 is LNHDA and CDR2 is SQIVND (reference sequence). The CDR3 totals 17 residues. CDR3 loop: CASRTGTGALNTGELFF. The CDR3 DNA reads TGTGCCAGTAGAACCGGGACAGGGGCGCTGAACACCGGGGAGCTGTTTTTT.